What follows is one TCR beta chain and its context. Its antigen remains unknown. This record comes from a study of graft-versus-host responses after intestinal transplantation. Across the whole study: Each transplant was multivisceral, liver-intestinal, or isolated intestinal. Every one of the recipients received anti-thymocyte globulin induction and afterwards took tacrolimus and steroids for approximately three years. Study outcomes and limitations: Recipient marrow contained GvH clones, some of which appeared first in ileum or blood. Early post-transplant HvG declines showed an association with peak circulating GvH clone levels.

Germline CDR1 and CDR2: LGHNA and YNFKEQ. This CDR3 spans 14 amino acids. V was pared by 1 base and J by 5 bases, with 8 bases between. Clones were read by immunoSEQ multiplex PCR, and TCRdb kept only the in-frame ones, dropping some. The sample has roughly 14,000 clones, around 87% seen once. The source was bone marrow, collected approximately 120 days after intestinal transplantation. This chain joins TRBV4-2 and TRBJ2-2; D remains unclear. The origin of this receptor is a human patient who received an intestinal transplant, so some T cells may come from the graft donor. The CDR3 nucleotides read TGTGCCAGCAGCCAAGGCGGAATAACCGGGGAGCTGTTTTTT. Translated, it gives CASSQGGITGELFF.